These 21 T cell receptor beta chains were sequenced from one sample in a study of T cells in Graves' hyperthyroidism and ophthalmopathy. Amplified TCR beta CDR3 regions derived from RNA transcripts. In the first-round RT-PCR of the TCR CDR3, the HTBI primer set was used. TCRdb reanalysed the multiplex PCR reads using MiXCR and keeps one entry per CDR3 protein. The sample lists about 290,000 distinct CDR3 sequences, 13% to 15% seen once, with 30% in the top ten. Sequenced material: blood. The source is a woman aged 45 to 65 with Graves' hyperthyroidism that later progressed to Graves' ophthalmopathy.

This clonotype was recorded many times. V is TRBV5-1 and J is TRBJ2-1, with 7 nucleotides matching TRBD1. With V trimmed by 5 bases and J by 5 bases, 10 bases remained unmatched. This CDR3 region has 15 residues. Germline loops: CDR1 SGHRS, CDR2 YFSETQ. The CDR3 protein is CASSLSGQFNNEQFF. Here the CDR3 DNA reads TGCGCCAGCAGTCTTTCGGGACAGTTTAACAATGAGCAGTTCTTC.

This clonotype showed up many times. The chain joins TRBV29-1 to TRBJ1-4; D uncertain. Germline values: CDR1 SQVTM, CDR2 ANQGSEA. Trimming removed 2 bases at V and 8 bases at J, with 15 bases between. The CDR3 has 14 residues. DNA of the CDR3: TGCAGCGTTGAAAGAGAGACTCGAGGCGAAAAACTGTTTTTT. Protein product: CSVERETRGEKLFF.

This clonotype showed up just a few times. The V and J genes are TRBV25-1 and TRBJ2-7, with a weak D call TRBD1 (6 bases). The CDR3 is made up of 14 amino acids. Germline values: CDR1 MGHDK, CDR2 SYGVNS. V was pared by 3 bases and J by 6 bases, with 15 bases between. The CDR3 reads CASSESGTIGEQYF. CDR3 nucleotide sequence: TGTGCCAGCAGTGAGTCCGGGACAATCGGCGAGCAGTACTTC.

In this sample, this clonotype turned up many times. This chain links TRBV28 with TRBJ2-7; D possibly uses TRBD1 or TRBD2 (5 bases each). Trimming took 4 bases from V and 5 from J, leaving 18 bases between them. The CDR3 is 15 amino acids. The germline CDR1 and CDR2 sequences are MDHEN and SYDVKM. The CDR3 region has the DNA TGTGCCAGCAGTTCCCCCGATCGGGACGGGGACGAGCAGTACTTC. This sequence encodes CASSSPDRDGDEQYF.

This clonotype was counted at least ten times. The chain has TRBV30 and TRBJ1-5; possible D gene TRBD1, 6 bases. The V gene's germline CDR1 is GTSNPN and CDR2 SVGIG (reference sequence). The V gene lost 0 bases and the J gene lost 3 bases, with 9 bases spanning the gap. The CDR3 has 14 residues. CDR3 in DNA: TGTGCCTGGAGTGTAGGACAGTTCAATCAGCCCCAGCATTTT. This codes for CAWSVGQFNQPQHF.

This clonotype was observed many times. The V and J genes are TRBV18 and TRBJ2-5, with 10 bases fitting TRBD1. The CDR3 loop spans 18 amino acids. Germline CDR1 reads KGHSH; CDR2 reads LQKENI. V shed 0 bases and J 2 bases; nucleotides not matched to a gene: 9. The CDR3 DNA reads TGTGCCAGCTCACCACCAAGGGGGACAGGGGAACTACAAGAGACCCAGTACTTC. Amino acids: CASSPPRGTGELQETQYF. The whole variable domain, remainder taken from reference TRBV18 and TRBJ2-5, is NAGVMQNPRHLVRRRGQEARLRCSPMKGHSHVYWYRQLPEEGLKFMVYLQKENIIDESGMPKERFSAEFPKEGPSILRIQQVVRGDSAAYFCASSPPRGTGELQETQYFGPGTRLLVL.

In this sample, this clonotype turned up many times. The V call is TRBV10-3, the J call TRBJ1-2; D is unclear. This CDR3 is built from 15 residues. Germline assignment: CDR1 ENHRY and CDR2 SYGVKD. V was shortened by 2 bases and J by 2 bases, with 12 bases between the two germline ends. The CDR3 loop reads CAISEPASQNYGYTF. DNA of the CDR3: TGTGCCATCAGTGAGCCAGCTTCACAAAACTATGGCTACACCTTC.

This rearrangement joins TRBV9 to TRBJ2-2; D might be TRBD1 or TRBD2, each matching 5 bases. Germline CDR1 is SGDLS and CDR2 is YYNGEE. The V gene lost 3 bases and the J gene lost 0 bases, with 15 bases spanning the gap. This CDR3 contains 17 residues. CDR3 loop: CASSAGALNTNTGELFF. The CDR3 DNA follows: TGTGCCAGCAGCGCCGGGGCATTGAACACGAACACCGGGGAGCTGTTTTTT.

This clonotype has ten or more counts. The chain joins TRBV2 to TRBJ2-3; no clear D. The CDR3 is made up of 13 amino acids. V dropped 5 bases and J dropped 2 bases, with 8 bases sitting between them. Germline lookup yields CDR1 SNHLY and CDR2 FYNNEI. CDR3 nucleotides: TGTGCCAGCAGTCCGTACCTCACAGATACGCAGTATTTT. This translates into CASSPYLTDTQYF.

This clonotype showed up many times. V is TRBV2 and J is TRBJ2-2; the D gene is possibly TRBD1 (5 bases). CDR3 length equals 13 residues. V shed 4 bases and J shed 4 bases, with 7 bases lying between them. Germline CDR1 and CDR2: SNHLY and FYNNEI. CDR3 protein: CASSGQGTGELFF. CDR3 in DNA: TGTGCCAGCAGTGGGCAGGGCACCGGGGAGCTGTTTTTT. Filled out from reference TRBV2 and TRBJ2-2, the complete variable domain reads EPEVTQTPSHQVTQMGQEVILRCVPISNHLYFYWYRQILGQKVEFLVSFYNNEISEKSEIFDDQFSVERPDGSNFTLKIRSTKLEDSAMYFCASSGQGTGELFFGEGSRLTVL.

This clonotype was counted many times. The gene calls are TRBV12-3 or TRBV12-4 and TRBJ2-6; 7 bases line up with TRBD1. V was pared by 6 bases and J by 2 bases, with 16 bases of the junction left unmatched. The CDR3 has 19 residues. The CDR3 spells CASSPNTGTALTGANVLTF. CDR3 DNA sequence: TGTGCCAGCAGCCCCAATACCGGGACAGCCTTGACTGGGGCCAACGTCCTGACTTTC.

This clonotype has at least ten counts. The CDR3 sequence: CASSLAGPYNEQFF. The CDR3 DNA is TGTGCCAGTTCTCTAGCGGGACCTTACAATGAGCAGTTCTTC. V usage is TRBV12-3 or TRBV12-4 and J usage is TRBJ2-1; the match to TRBD2 covers 9 bases. J lost 4 bases, V lost 9 bases, and 7 bases had no gene match. The CDR3 is 14 residues long.

This clonotype was counted ten times or more. The chain is built from TRBV6-1 and TRBJ2-3, with D perhaps TRBD1 (6 bases). The germline V and J ends were trimmed by 3 bases and 9 bases, with 13 bases remaining between them. The CDR3 extends over 13 amino acids. CDR1 is MNHNS and CDR2 is SASEGT in the germline V gene. The CDR3 here is CASSELLDSTQYF. CDR3 bases: TGTGCCAGCAGTGAGTTATTGGACAGCACGCAGTATTTT.

This clonotype was picked up many times. The V call is TRBV7-3, the J call TRBJ2-3, with D perhaps matching TRBD2 (6 bases). The CDR3 totals 15 residues. The germline gives CDR1 SGHTA, CDR2 FQGTGA. V was cut by 2 bases and J by 3 bases, with 12 bases left in between. CDR3 sequence (DNA): TGTGCCAGCAGCTTAGTCTCTGGGGGGACAGATACGCAGTATTTT. It yields the protein CASSLVSGGTDTQYF.

The sample holds many counts of this clonotype. The J gene is TRBJ1-1, the V gene TRBV6-2 or TRBV6-3; D may be TRBD1 (5 bases). CDR3 length equals 13 residues. Germline lookup yields CDR1 MNHEY and CDR2 SVGEGT. The ends were cut back, 3 bases at V and 5 bases at J, with 10 bases in the middle. As DNA, the CDR3 is TGTGCCAGCAGTTATTCGGAGGGGACTGAAGCTTTCTTT. Its protein product is CASSYSEGTEAFF.

This clonotype has ten or more counts. The chain is built from TRBV6-1 and TRBJ2-7; D is uncertain. CDR1 is MNHNS, CDR2 SASEGT, per germline. There are 13 residues in the CDR3. The V gene lost 9 bases and the J gene lost 3 bases, with 15 bases spanning the gap. The CDR3 bases are TGTGCCAGTTCCTTGGCTTCACACTACGAGCAGTACTTC. It codes for CASSLASHYEQYF.

Many counts were recorded for this clonotype. The genes are TRBV11-2 and TRBJ1-2; D is possibly TRBD1 (6 bases). Looked up from germline, CDR1 is SGHAT and CDR2 is FQNNGV. With 5 bases removed from V and 4 bases from J, the gap between germline ends came to 14 bases. This CDR3 contains 14 residues. CDR3 amino acids: CASSLRTVPYGYTF. The DNA for the CDR3 is TGTGCCAGCAGCCTACGGACAGTTCCCTATGGCTACACCTTC.

This clonotype was seen ten or more times. The chain carries TRBV7-2 and TRBJ2-7; D is unresolved. This CDR3 has 15 residues. The ends were cut back, 2 bases at V and 0 bases at J, with 11 bases in the middle. Germline CDR1 is SGHTA and CDR2 is FQGNSA. Written as DNA, the CDR3 is TGTGCCAGCAGCTTATTCGGCGGCAGCTCCTACGAGCAGTACTTC. It yields the protein CASSLFGGSSYEQYF.

This clonotype has at least ten counts. The CDR3 here is CASSHWGTTGGGELFF. CDR3 nucleotides: TGTGCCAGCAGCCACTGGGGAACAACAGGGGGCGGGGAGCTGTTTTTT. This chain connects TRBV3-1 to TRBJ2-2; 8 nucleotides match TRBD1. The junction had 10 bases not matched to a gene; V was cut back by 3 bases and J by 7 bases. This CDR3 has 16 residues. From germline, CDR1 is LGHDT and CDR2 YNNKEL (reference sequence).

In the case of this clonotype: This sequence may be a read error, since a much larger clone differs from it by one base. Lacking the conserved final phenylalanine or tryptophan, this CDR3 likely reflects a read error. The rearrangement uses TRBV6-1 and TRBJ2-7, with 7 positions matching TRBD1. The CDR3 spans 13 residues. V trimming: 6 bases; J trimming: 5 bases; junction bases outside the gene matches: 7. Germline lookup yields CDR1 MNHNS and CDR2 SASEGT. CDR3 nucleotide sequence: TGTGCCAGCAGAACGACAGGGATCAACGAGCAGTACCTC. This encodes CASRTTGINEQYL.

This clonotype was observed at least ten times. V usage is TRBV5-6 and J usage is TRBJ2-3, with TRBD2 matching 10 bases. The V segment lost 4 bases and the J segment 5 bases; nucleotides outside the gene matches: 10. Germline CDR1 and CDR2: SGHDT and YYEEEE. The CDR3 consists of 16 residues. CDR3 sequence (DNA): TGTGCCAGCAGCGCCTCCTTAGCGGGAGGTGGAGATACGCAGTATTTT. It codes for CASSASLAGGGDTQYF.